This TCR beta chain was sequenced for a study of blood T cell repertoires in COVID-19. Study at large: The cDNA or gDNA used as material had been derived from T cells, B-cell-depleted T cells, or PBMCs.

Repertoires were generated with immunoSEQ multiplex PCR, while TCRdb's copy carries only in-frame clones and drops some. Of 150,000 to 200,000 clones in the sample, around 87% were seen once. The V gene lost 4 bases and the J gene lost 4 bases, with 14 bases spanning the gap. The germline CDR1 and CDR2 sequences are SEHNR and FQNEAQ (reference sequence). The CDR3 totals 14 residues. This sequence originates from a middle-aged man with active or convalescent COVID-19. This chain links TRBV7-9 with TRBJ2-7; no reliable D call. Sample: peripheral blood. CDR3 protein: CASSSSGSWYEQYF. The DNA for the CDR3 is TGTGCCAGCAGCTCCTCCGGGTCCTGGTACGAGCAGTACTTC.